The clone carrying this T cell receptor beta chain appeared many times. Enrolled ophthalmopathy patients presented with a Clinical Activity Score of at least 3, a NOSPECS grade of at least 4, and disease duration under 3 months. This sample was taken from a study of T cells in Graves' hyperthyroidism and ophthalmopathy. V was cut by 6 bases and J by 5 bases, with 8 bases left in between. CDR1 is SNHLY and CDR2 is FYNNEI in the germline V gene. CDR3 length: 12 residues. The source material, RNA transcripts, was used to amplify TCR beta CDR3 regions. The HTBI primer set served for first-round RT-PCR of the TCR CDR3. TCRdb fed the multiplex PCR reads into MiXCR, producing one record per CDR3 protein. The sample gives 550,000 to 700,000 distinct CDR3 sequences, over 12% of which show up once; 3.5% to 4.5% is in the top ten.

The TCR was taken from a woman in her forties with Graves' ophthalmopathy. This chain uses TRBV2 with TRBJ2-1; unclear D gene. The sequenced material came from blood. The CDR3 nucleotides read TGTGCCAGCAGCGGCTTCAACAATGAGCAGTTCTTC. This gives the protein CASSGFNNEQFF. Using reference TRBV2 and TRBJ2-1 for the parts outside the CDR3, the full variable domain is EPEVTQTPSHQVTQMGQEVILRCVPISNHLYFYWYRQILGQKVEFLVSFYNNEISEKSEIFDDQFSVERPDGSNFTLKIRSTKLEDSAMYFCASSGFNNEQFFGPGTRLTVL.